This T cell receptor (beta chain) was observed in a study of cytotoxic CD8 clonotypes in ibrutinib-treated CLL. Study-level findings and limits: Public clonotypes proved infrequent, and on treatment they shrank or remained steady. At progression, clonality fell back toward baseline after rising at ibrutinib response. Clonality (at baseline) was higher than in age-matched healthy donors and tracked circulating CD8+ T-cell counts.

Remarks on this clone: What it binds is not known.

Sequencing was performed with immunoSEQ multiplex PCR; in TCRdb, only in-frame clones are kept and a portion is missing. Of approximately 70,000 clones detected, about nine tenths appear once; the ten largest clones hold under 4%. Germline V gene sequence: CDR1 SGHDN, CDR2 FVKESK. Between the trimmed V and J ends, which lost 1 base and 2 bases, there was a span of 8 bases. The CDR3 has 14 amino acids. The sequencing used PBMCs, collected after 12 months of ibrutinib treatment. The chain employs TRBV14 and TRBJ1-1; unclear D gene. This clonotype was sampled from a human donor with chronic lymphocytic leukemia. In DNA form, the CDR3 reads TGTGCCAGCAGCCAAGGGATTCGTAACACTGAAGCTTTCTTT. Its protein product is CASSQGIRNTEAFF.